The rows below give T cell receptor beta chains drawn from one sample of a study of shared clonotypes between healthy human individuals. Libraries were prepared by immunoSEQ multiplex PCR; TCRdb keeps only in-frame clonotypes and omits some of them. The sample lists about 670,000 clones, around 72% occurring once. Material for sequencing was memory CD4+ T cells sorted from blood. These receptor sequences come from a woman in her twenties or thirties in good health. The CDR3 runs from the conserved cysteine through the conserved F or W. The D gene is left open where the match is weak. Where a row states a size, it is once, few, many or the class of an expanded clone; other rows omit it.

d_call	clone_size	v_call	j_call	cdr3_aa	cdr3_nt
TRBD1	once	TRBV6-1	TRBJ1-4	CASSEGVDRWAEKLFF	TGTGCCAGCAGTGAAGGGGTGGACAGGTGGGCAGAAAAACTGTTTTTT
-	once	TRBV18	TRBJ1-2	CASSRGQNSNYGYTF	TGTGCCAGCTCACGTGGACAGAATAGTAACTATGGCTACACCTTC
TRBD1	-	TRBV5-8	TRBJ1-5	CASSVDRGGQPQHF	TGTGCCAGCAGTGTGGACAGGGGAGGTCAGCCCCAGCATTTT
-	-	TRBV25-1	TRBJ2-1	CASSEGKGGGEQFF	TGTGCCAGCAGTGAAGGAAAGGGGGGCGGTGAGCAGTTCTTC
-	few	TRBV18	TRBJ2-7	CASSPQGVWRHEQYF	TGTGCCAGCTCACCACAGGGGGTGTGGAGGCACGAGCAGTACTTC
TRBD2	-	TRBV5-1	TRBJ2-7	CASSLGLADYEQYF	TGCGCCAGCAGCTTAGGACTAGCGGACTACGAGCAGTACTTC
-	-	TRBV5-1	TRBJ1-2	CASSLGEADGYTF	TGCGCCAGCAGCTTGGGGGAGGCCGATGGCTACACCTTC
TRBD1	-	TRBV2	TRBJ1-2	CATDRGQSIAYGYTF	TGTGCCACCGACCGGGGACAGTCTATAGCCTATGGCTACACCTTC
TRBD1	once	TRBV5-1	TRBJ2-2	CASSPGQGATIAGELFF	TGCGCCAGCAGCCCGGGACAGGGGGCGACTATCGCCGGGGAGCTGTTTTTT
TRBD1	-	TRBV2	TRBJ2-1	CASSPRTGGRNEQFF	TGTGCCAGCAGTCCTAGGACAGGGGGACGAAATGAGCAGTTCTTC
-	-	TRBV7-9	TRBJ1-3	CASSLGNSGNTIYF	TGTGCCAGCAGCTTAGGTAACTCTGGAAACACCATATATTTT
-	-	TRBV7-7	TRBJ2-5	CASSSRVGDGETQYF	TGTGCCAGCAGCTCCCGTGTTGGGGATGGAGAGACCCAGTACTTC
-	once	TRBV27	TRBJ2-7	CASSLSGMRLNPTLREQYF	TGTGCCAGCAGTTTATCGGGGATGAGGTTGAACCCGACTTTGCGAGAGCAGTACTTC
-	-	TRBV29-1	TRBJ1-3	CSVDSGNTIYF	TGCAGCGTTGATTCGGGAAACACCATATATTTT
-	-	TRBV5-6	TRBJ2-1	CASSFLRRYNEQFF	TGTGCCAGCAGCTTTCTCCGGAGGTACAATGAGCAGTTCTTC
-	-	TRBV4-1	TRBJ1-5	CASSQDPGNQPQHF	TGCGCCAGCAGCCAAGATCCGGGTAATCAGCCCCAGCATTTT
-	-	TRBV10-1	TRBJ2-5	CAAWGAPVTEETQYF	TGCGCCGCGTGGGGGGCCCCCGTTACGGAAGAGACCCAGTACTTC
-	-	TRBV27	TRBJ2-5	CASSAYVQETQYF	TGTGCCAGCAGTGCCTATGTCCAAGAGACCCAGTACTTC
TRBD1	-	TRBV19	TRBJ1-1	CASSTDRGTEAFF	TGTGCCAGTAGCACAGACAGGGGCACTGAAGCTTTCTTT
TRBD1	-	TRBV27	TRBJ1-2	CASSLKQGTSRRANYGYTF	TGTGCCAGCAGCCTTAAACAGGGGACGAGTAGAAGAGCTAACTATGGCTACACCTTC
TRBD2	-	TRBV7-9	TRBJ2-5	CASSLLREASGRTQYF	TGTGCCAGCAGCTTATTGCGGGAGGCCTCCGGAAGGACCCAGTACTTC
TRBD1	many	TRBV19	TRBJ2-6	CASRDRLGSGANVLTF	TGTGCCAGTAGGGACAGGTTAGGATCTGGGGCCAACGTCCTGACTTTC
TRBD2	-	TRBV27	TRBJ2-1	CASSSIAGGSEQFF	TGTGCCAGCAGTTCAATAGCGGGAGGGTCTGAGCAGTTCTTC
-	few	TRBV19	TRBJ1-5	CASSIWQGGNQPQHF	TGTGCCAGTAGTATTTGGCAGGGCGGCAATCAGCCCCAGCATTTT
TRBD2	-	TRBV19	TRBJ2-7	CASKEAGLAGGEQYF	TGTGCCAGTAAGGAGGCGGGACTAGCGGGAGGCGAGCAGTACTTC
-	-	TRBV5-1	TRBJ2-5	CASSFPQGGETQYF	TGCGCCAGCAGCTTCCCACAGGGGGGGGAGACCCAGTACTTC
-	-	TRBV6-5	TRBJ1-2	CASSYTGGHVYGYTF	TGTGCCAGCAGTTACACGGGGGGTCATGTCTATGGCTACACCTTC
-	-	TRBV6-5	TRBJ2-5	CASSYSMATVGETQYF	TGTGCCAGCAGTTACTCGATGGCGACAGTGGGGGAGACCCAGTACTTC
-	-	TRBV29-1	TRBJ1-1	CSVEDQEAFF	TGCAGCGTTGAAGACCAGGAAGCTTTCTTT
-	-	TRBV11-2	TRBJ2-3	CASSLDELDTQYF	TGTGCCAGCAGCTTAGACGAGTTGGATACGCAGTATTTT
TRBD2	-	TRBV7-2	TRBJ2-2	CASRGTRVAGELFF	TGTGCCAGCAGAGGGACTAGGGTCGCCGGGGAGCTGTTTTTT
-	-	TRBV5-1	TRBJ2-7	CASSLVWMQGGGPTYEQYF	TGCGCCAGCAGCTTGGTTTGGATGCAGGGCGGTGGACCGACCTACGAGCAGTACTTC
-	-	TRBV27	TRBJ1-4	CASSRRDVGEKLFF	TGTGCCAGCAGTCGCAGGGATGTGGGTGAAAAACTGTTTTTT
-	-	TRBV30	TRBJ2-3	CAWSPGSDTQYF	TGTGCCTGGAGCCCAGGTTCAGATACGCAGTATTTT
-	-	TRBV10-3	TRBJ2-5	CAIGPSVQETQYF	TGTGCCATCGGGCCTAGCGTCCAAGAGACCCAGTACTTC
-	few	TRBV30	TRBJ2-7	CAWSVSSYEQYF	TGTGCCTGGAGTGTAAGCTCCTACGAGCAGTACTTC
-	once	TRBV29-1	TRBJ2-7	CSVVERLSGEQYF	TGCAGCGTCGTAGAACGGCTCTCAGGCGAGCAGTACTTC
TRBD1	-	TRBV5-1	TRBJ1-4	CASSRTGGREKLFF	TGCGCCAGCAGCCGGACAGGAGGCAGGGAAAAACTGTTTTTT
TRBD1	-	TRBV19	TRBJ2-7	CASSIRTGQQYF	TGTGCCAGTAGCATCCGGACAGGACAGCAGTACTTC
TRBD1	-	TRBV6-6	TRBJ1-5	CASRETGDQPQHF	TGTGCCAGCAGAGAGACAGGGGATCAGCCCCAGCATTTT
-	once	TRBV11-3	TRBJ2-1	CASSLVCEQFF	TGTGCCAGCAGCTTAGTGTGTGAGCAGTTCTTC
-	few	TRBV6-1	TRBJ2-7	CASSEPQRHSYEQYF	TGTGCCAGCAGTGAGCCCCAGCGGCACTCCTACGAGCAGTACTTC
-	-	TRBV6-5	TRBJ1-5	CASSPNGGGQPQHF	TGTGCCAGCAGCCCAAACGGGGGGGGTCAGCCCCAGCATTTT
TRBD1	-	TRBV19	TRBJ2-7	CASRADRDSYEQYF	TGTGCCAGTAGAGCGGACAGGGACTCCTACGAGCAGTACTTC
-	-	TRBV4-1	TRBJ1-5	CASSQVLGARQPQHF	TGCGCCAGCAGCCAAGTTCTGGGGGCTCGGCAGCCCCAGCATTTT
-	-	TRBV7-2	TRBJ2-2	CASRLSGAGELFF	TGTGCCAGCAGGCTATCGGGGGCCGGGGAGCTGTTTTTT